The subject of this entry is one T cell receptor beta chain. The record originates from a study of blood T cell repertoires in COVID-19. Study as a whole: Samples came from the United States, Italy and Spain, spanning acute and convalescent COVID-19.

V trimming: 3 bases; J trimming: 11 bases; junction bases outside the gene matches: 8. Germline V gene lookup returns CDR1 KGHDR and CDR2 SFDVKD. CDR3 length: 14 residues. Using immunoSEQ multiplex PCR, the repertoire was profiled, and TCRdb retains in-frame clones only, with some absent. The sample has about 200,000 clones, roughly 90% seen once. Sequencing used peripheral blood. This TCR derives from a middle-aged man with acute or convalescent COVID-19. The chain uses TRBV24-1 and TRBJ1-2, with TRBD1 matching over 10 bases. CDR3 nucleotides: TGTGCCACCAGTGATCAGGACAGGGGGGGACGGTACACCTTC. It translates to CATSDQDRGGRYTF.